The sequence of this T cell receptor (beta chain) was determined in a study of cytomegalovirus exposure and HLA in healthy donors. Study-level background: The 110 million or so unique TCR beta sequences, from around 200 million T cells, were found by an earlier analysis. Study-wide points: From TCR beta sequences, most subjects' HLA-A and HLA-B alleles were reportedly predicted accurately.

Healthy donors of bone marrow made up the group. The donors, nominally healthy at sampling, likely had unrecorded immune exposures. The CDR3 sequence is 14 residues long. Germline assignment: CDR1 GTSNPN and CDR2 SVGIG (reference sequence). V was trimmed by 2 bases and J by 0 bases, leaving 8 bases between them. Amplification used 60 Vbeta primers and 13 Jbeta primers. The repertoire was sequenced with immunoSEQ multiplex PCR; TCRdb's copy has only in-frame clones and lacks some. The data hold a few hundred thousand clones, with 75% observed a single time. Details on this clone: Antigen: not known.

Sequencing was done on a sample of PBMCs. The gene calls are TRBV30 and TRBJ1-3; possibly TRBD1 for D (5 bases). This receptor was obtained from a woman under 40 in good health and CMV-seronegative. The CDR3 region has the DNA TGTGCCTGGAGTCCAGGGTTCTCTGGAAACACCATATATTTT. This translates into CAWSPGFSGNTIYF.